This TCR beta chain was identified in a study of cytomegalovirus exposure and HLA in healthy donors. Whole-study findings and limits: Testing in vitro showed a few CMV-associated chains specific for CMV antigens.

CDR3 length: 16 amino acids. CDR1 and CDR2 (germline): SGHTA, FQGTGA. Trimming stripped 4 bases from V and 5 bases from J, with 17 bases between. Using immunoSEQ multiplex PCR, the repertoire was profiled, and TCRdb retains in-frame clones only, with some absent. The repertoire includes about 330,000 clones, 75% to 90% of them detected once, and approximately 1.2% sits in the top ten. In regard to this clone: Its antigen is unidentified.

Sequences were obtained from PBMCs. This sequence was found in a woman in her 30s in good health and CMV-seropositive. The rearrangement joins TRBV7-3 to TRBJ2-2; no firm D call. The CDR3 protein is CASSYRPSASTGELFF. In DNA form, the CDR3 reads TGTGCCAGCAGCTATAGGCCCTCGGCGTCTACCGGGGAGCTGTTTTTT. Filled out from reference TRBV7-3 and TRBJ2-2, the complete variable domain reads GAGVSQTPSNKVTEKGKYVELRCDPISGHTALYWYRQSLGQGPEFLIYFQGTGAADDSGLPNDRFFAVRPEGSVSTLKIQRTERGDSAVYLCASSYRPSASTGELFFGEGSRLTVL.